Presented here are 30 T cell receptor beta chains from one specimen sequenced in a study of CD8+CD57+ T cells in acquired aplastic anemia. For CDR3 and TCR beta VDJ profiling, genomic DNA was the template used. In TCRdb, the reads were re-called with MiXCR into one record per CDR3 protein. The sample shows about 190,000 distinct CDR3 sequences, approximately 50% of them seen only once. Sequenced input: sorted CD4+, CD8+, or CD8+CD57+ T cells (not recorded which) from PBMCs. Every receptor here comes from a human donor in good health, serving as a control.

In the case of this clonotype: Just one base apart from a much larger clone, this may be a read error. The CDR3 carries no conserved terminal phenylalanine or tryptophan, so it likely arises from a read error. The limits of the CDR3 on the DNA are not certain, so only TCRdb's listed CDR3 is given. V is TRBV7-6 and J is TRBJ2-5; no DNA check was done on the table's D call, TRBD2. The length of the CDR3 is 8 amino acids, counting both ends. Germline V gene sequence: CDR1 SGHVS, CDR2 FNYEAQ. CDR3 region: CVSSLEAG.

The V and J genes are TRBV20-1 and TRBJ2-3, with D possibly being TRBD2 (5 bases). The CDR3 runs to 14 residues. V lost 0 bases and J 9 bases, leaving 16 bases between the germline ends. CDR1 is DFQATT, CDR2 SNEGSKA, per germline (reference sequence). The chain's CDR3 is CSARDLGAQGTQYF. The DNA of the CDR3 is TGCAGTGCTAGAGATCTGGGAGCCCAAGGAACGCAGTATTTT.

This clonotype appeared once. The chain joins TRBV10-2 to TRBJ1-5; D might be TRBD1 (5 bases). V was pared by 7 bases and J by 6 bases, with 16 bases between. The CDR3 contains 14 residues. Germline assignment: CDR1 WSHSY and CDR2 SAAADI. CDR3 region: CASNAGREGQPQHF. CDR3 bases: TGCGCCAGCAACGCCGGCAGGGAGGGTCAGCCCCAGCATTTT.

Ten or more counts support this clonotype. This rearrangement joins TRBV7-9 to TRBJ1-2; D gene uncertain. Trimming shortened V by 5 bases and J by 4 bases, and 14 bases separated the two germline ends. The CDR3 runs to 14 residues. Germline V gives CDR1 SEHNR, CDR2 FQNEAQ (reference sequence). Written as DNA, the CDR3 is TGTGCCAGCAGCCCCTGGGAAATGGGCTATGGCTACACCTTC. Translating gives CASSPWEMGYGYTF.

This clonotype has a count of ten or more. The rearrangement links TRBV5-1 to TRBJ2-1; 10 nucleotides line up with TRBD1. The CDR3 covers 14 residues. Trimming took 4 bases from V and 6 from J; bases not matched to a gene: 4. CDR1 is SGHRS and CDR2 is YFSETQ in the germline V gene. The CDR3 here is CASSPGQGFNEQFF. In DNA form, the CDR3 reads TGCGCCAGCAGCCCGGGACAGGGGTTCAATGAGCAGTTCTTC.

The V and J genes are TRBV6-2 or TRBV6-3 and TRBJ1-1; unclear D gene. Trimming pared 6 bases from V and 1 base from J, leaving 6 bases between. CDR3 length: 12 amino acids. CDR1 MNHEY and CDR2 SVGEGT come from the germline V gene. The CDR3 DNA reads TGTGCCAGCAGGTCGGCGAACACTGAAGCTTTCTTT. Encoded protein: CASRSANTEAFF.

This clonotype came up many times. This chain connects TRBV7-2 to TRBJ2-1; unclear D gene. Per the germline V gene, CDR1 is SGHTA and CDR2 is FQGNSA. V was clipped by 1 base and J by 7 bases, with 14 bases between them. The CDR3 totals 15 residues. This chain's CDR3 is CASSLEGIWSNEQFF. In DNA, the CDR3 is TGTGCCAGCAGCTTAGAGGGTATATGGTCGAATGAGCAGTTCTTC.

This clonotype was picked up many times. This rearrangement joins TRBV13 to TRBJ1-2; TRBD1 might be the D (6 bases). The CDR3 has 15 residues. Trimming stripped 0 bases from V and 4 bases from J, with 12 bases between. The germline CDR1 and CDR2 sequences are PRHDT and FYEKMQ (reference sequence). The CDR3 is CASSLGQGGLYGYTF. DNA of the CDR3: TGTGCCAGCAGCTTAGGACAGGGAGGCCTCTATGGCTACACCTTC.

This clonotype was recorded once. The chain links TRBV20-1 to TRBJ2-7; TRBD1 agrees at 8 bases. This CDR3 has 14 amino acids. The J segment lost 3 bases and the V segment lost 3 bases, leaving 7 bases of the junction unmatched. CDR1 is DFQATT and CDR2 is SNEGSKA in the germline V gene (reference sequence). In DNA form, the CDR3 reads TGCAGTGCTAGGAGTCCGGACAGGGACTACGAGCAGTACTTC. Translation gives CSARSPDRDYEQYF.

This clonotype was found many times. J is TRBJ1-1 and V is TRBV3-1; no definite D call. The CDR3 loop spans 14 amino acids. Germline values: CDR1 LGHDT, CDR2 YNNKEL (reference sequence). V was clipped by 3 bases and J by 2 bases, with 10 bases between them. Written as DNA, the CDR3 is TGTGCCAGCAGCCATGGCAGGAGTAACACTGAAGCTTTCTTT. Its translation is CASSHGRSNTEAFF.

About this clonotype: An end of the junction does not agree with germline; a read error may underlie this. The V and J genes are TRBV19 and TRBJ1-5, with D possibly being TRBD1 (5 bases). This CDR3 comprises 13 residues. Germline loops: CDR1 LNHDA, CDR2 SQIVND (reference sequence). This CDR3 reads CASNIQVAETQHF. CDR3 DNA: TGTGCCAGTAATATACAGGTCGCAGAGACCCAGCATTTT.

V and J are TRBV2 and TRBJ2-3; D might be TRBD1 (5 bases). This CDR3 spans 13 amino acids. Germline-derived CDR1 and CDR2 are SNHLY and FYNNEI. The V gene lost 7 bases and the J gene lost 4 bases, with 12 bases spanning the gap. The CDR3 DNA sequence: TGTGCCAGCACGGCAGGGTTTTCAGATACGCAGTATTTT. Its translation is CASTAGFSDTQYF.

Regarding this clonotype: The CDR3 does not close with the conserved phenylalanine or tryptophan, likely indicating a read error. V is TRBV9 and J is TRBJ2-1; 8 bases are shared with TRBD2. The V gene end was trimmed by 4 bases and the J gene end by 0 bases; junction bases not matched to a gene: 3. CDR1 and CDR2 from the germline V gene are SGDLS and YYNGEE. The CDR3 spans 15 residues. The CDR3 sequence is CASSNRGGSYNEQFS. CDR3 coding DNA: TGTGCCAGCAGCAACCGGGGGGGCTCCTACAATGAGCAGTTCTCC.

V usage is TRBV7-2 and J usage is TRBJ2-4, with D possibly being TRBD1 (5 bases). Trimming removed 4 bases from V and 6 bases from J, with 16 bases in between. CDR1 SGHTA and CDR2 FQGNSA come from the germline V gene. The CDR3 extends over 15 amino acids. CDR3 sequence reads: CASSSNGQGINIQYF. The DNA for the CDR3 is TGTGCCAGCAGCTCTAACGGCCAGGGTATAAACATTCAGTACTTC.

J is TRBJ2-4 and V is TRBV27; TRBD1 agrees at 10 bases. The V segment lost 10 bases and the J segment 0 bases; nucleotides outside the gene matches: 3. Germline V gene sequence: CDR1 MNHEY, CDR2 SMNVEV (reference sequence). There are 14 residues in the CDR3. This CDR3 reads CATGTGVAKNIQYF. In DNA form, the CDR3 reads TGTGCCACCGGGACAGGGGTAGCCAAAAACATTCAGTACTTC.

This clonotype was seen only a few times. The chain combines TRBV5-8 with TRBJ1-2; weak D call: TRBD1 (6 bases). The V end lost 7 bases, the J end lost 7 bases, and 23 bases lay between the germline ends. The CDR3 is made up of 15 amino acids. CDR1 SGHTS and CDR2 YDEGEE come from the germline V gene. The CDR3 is CASSTSSWGGGGYTF. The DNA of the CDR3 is TGTGCCAGCTCCACCTCCAGTTGGGGGGGCGGTGGCTACACCTTC.

The CDR3: CASSQSTMNTEAFF. The CDR3 DNA sequence: TGCGCCAGCAGCCAAAGCACAATGAACACTGAAGCTTTCTTT. The chain employs TRBV4-3 and TRBJ1-1; D gene unclear. V was cut by 2 bases and J by 0 bases, with 7 bases left in between. The germline V gene has CDR1 LGHNA and CDR2 YSLEER. CDR3 length: 14 amino acids.

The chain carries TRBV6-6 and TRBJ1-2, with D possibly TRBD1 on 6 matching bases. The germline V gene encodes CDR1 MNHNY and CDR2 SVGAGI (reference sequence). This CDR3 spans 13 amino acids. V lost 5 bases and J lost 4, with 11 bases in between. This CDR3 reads CASSEGHRYGYTF. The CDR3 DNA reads TGTGCCAGCAGTGAGGGACATCGCTATGGCTACACCTTC.

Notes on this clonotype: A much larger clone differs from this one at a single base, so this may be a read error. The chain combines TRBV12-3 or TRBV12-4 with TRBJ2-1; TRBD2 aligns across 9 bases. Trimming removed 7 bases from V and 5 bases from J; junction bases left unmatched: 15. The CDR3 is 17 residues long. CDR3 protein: CASTSSISGGGDNEQFF. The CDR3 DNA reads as TGTGCCAGCACCTCCTCTATTAGCGGGGGAGGTGACAATGAGCAGTTCTTC.

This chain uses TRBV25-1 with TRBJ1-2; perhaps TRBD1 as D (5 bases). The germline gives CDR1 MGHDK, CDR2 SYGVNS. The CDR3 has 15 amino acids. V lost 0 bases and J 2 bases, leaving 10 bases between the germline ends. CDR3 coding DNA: TGTGCCAGCAGTGAATATTGGGCAGGGAACTATGGCTACACCTTC. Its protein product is CASSEYWAGNYGYTF.

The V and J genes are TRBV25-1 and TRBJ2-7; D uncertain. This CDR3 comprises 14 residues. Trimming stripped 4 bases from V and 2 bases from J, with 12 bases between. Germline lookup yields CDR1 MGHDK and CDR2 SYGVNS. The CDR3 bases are TGTGCCAGCAGTGGGGCCCTGCTACCCTACGAGCAGTACTTC. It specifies CASSGALLPYEQYF.

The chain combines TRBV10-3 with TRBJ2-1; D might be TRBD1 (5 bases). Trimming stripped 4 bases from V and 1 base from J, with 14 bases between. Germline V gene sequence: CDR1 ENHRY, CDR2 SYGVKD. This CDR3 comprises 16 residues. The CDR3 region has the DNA TGTGCCATCAGTGCTAGAGGCCCAGGGTCCTACAATGAGCAGTTCTTC. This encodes CAISARGPGSYNEQFF.

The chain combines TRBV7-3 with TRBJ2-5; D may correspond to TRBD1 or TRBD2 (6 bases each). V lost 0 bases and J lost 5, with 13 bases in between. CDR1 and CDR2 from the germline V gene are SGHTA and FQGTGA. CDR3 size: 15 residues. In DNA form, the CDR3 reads TGTGCCAGCAGCTTAACGGGTACAGGGAGGGAGACCCAGTACTTC. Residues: CASSLTGTGRETQYF.

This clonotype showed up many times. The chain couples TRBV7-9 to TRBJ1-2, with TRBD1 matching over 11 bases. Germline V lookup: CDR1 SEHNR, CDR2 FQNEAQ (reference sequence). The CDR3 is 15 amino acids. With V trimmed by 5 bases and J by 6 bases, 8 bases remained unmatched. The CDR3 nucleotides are TGTGCCAGCAGCCCGAGGACAGGGGGCACGGATGGCTACACCTTC. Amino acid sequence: CASSPRTGGTDGYTF.

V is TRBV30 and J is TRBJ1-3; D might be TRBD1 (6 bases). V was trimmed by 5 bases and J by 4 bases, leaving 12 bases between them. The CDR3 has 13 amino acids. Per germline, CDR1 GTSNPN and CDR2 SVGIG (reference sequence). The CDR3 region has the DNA TGTGCCTGGGGGGGACAAGGAGGAAACACCATATATTTT. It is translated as CAWGGQGGNTIYF.

This CDR3 reads CASSLGLALQETQYF. The DNA for the CDR3 is TGTGCCAGCAGCTTAGGGCTAGCGCTCCAAGAGACCCAGTACTTC. This rearrangement joins TRBV11-3 to TRBJ2-5, with D maybe TRBD2 (6 bases). This CDR3 has 15 amino acids. The V and J ends lost 1 base and 1 base respectively, with 10 bases between them. Germline-derived CDR1 and CDR2 are SGHNT and YENEEA.

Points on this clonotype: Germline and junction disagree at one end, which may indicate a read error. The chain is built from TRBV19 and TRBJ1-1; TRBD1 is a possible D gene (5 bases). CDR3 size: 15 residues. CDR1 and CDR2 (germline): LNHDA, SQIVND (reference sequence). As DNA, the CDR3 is TGTGTCAGTAGTGTGGTCCAGGGCAAGAACACTGAAGCTTTCTTT. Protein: CVSSVVQGKNTEAFF.

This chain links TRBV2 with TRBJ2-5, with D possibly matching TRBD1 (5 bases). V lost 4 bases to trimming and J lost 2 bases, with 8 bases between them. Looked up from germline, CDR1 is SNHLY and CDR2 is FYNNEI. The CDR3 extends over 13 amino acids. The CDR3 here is CASSVRQQETQYF. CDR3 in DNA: TGTGCCAGCAGTGTACGACAGCAAGAGACCCAGTACTTC.

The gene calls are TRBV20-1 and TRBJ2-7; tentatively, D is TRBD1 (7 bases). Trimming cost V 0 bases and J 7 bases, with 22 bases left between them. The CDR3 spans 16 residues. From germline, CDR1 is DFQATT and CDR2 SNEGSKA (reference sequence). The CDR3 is CSAREDYRGREYEQYF. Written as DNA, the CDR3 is TGCAGTGCTAGAGAGGACTACAGGGGAAGGGAATATGAGCAGTACTTC.

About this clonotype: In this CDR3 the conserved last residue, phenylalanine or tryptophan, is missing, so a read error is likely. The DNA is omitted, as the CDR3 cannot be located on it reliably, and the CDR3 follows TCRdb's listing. CDR3 residues: CASSLATQ. This chain joins TRBV7-2 and TRBJ2-5. The CDR3 is 8 amino acids long, termini counted. Germline V gene sequence: CDR1 SGHTA, CDR2 FQGNSA.